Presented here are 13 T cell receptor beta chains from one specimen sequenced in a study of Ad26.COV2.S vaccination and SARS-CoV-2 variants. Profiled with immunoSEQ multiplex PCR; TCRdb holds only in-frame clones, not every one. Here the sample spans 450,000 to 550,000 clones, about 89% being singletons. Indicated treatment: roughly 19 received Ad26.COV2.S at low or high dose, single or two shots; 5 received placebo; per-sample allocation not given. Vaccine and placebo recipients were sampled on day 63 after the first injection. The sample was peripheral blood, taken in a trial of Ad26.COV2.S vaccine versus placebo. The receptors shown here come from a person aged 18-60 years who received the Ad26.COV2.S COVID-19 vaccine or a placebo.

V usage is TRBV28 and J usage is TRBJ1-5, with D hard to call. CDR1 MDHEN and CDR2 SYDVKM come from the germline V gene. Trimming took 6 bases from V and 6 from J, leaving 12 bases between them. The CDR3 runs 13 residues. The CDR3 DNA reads TGTGCCAGCAGCCTCGTGAGGGCTCAGCCCCAGCATTTT. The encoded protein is CASSLVRAQPQHF.

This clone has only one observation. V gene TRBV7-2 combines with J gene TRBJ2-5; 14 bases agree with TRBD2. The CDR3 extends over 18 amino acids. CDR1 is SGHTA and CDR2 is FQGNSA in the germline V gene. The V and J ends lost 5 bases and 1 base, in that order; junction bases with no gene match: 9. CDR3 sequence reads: CASSQGLAGGLAQETQYF. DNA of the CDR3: TGTGCCAGCAGCCAAGGACTAGCGGGGGGCCTGGCCCAAGAGACCCAGTACTTC.

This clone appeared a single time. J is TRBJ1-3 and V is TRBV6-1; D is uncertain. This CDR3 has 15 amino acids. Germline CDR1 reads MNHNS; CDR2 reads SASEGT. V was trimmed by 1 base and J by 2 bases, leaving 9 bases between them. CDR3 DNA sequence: TGTGCCAGCAGTGAAGGGGGTAGGGCTGGAAACACCATATATTTT. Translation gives CASSEGGRAGNTIYF.

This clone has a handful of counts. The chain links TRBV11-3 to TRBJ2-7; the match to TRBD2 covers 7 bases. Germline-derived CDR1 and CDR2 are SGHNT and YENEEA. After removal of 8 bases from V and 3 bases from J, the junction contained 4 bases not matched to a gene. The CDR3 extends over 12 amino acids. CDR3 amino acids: CASRREVYEQYF. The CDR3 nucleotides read TGTGCCAGCCGCCGGGAGGTCTACGAGCAGTACTTC.

The CDR3 DNA is TGTGCCAGCAGCTTACTTTTTGCGGGAGTTAATGAGCAGTTCTTC. Translation gives CASSLLFAGVNEQFF. The V call is TRBV7-9, the J call TRBJ2-1, with 7 nucleotides matching TRBD2. The CDR3 sequence is 15 residues long. The germline V gene encodes CDR1 SEHNR and CDR2 FQNEAQ (reference sequence). The ends lost 2 bases at V and 7 bases at J; junction bases unmatched: 8.

CDR3 nucleotide sequence: TGTGCCAGCAGGACGGGGACTAGCGGTAACACCGGGGAGCTGTTTTTT. Translation: CASRTGTSGNTGELFF. The chain employs TRBV2 and TRBJ2-2; the match to TRBD2 covers 11 bases. The CDR3 runs to 16 residues. Germline CDR1 SNHLY, CDR2 FYNNEI. The ends lost 6 bases at V and 2 bases at J; junction bases unmatched: 5.

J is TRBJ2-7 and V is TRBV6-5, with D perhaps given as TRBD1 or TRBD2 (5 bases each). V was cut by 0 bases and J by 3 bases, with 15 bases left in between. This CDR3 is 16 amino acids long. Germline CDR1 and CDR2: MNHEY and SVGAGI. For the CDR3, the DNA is TGTGCCAGCAGTTACTCGCGGCGGGTGACAGTCTACGAGCAGTACTTC. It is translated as CASSYSRRVTVYEQYF.

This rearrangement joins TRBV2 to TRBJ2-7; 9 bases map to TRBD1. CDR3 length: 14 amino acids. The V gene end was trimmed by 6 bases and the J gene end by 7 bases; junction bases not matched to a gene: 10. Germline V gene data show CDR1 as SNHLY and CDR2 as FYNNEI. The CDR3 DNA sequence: TGTGCCAGCAGCAAGACAGGGGGTACCGGAGAGCAGTACTTC. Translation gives CASSKTGGTGEQYF.

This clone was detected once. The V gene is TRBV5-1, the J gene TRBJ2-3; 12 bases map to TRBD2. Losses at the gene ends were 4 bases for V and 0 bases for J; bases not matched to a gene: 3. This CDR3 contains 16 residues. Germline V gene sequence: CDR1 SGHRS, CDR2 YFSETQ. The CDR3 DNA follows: TGCGCCAGCAGCCCAGGACTAGCGGGGAGCACAGATACGCAGTATTTT. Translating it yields CASSPGLAGSTDTQYF.

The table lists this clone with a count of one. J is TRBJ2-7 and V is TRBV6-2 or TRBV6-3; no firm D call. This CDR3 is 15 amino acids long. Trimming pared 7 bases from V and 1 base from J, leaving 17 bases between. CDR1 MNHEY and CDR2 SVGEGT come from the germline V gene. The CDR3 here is CASTPFGSASYEQYF. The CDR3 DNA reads TGTGCCAGCACCCCCTTCGGCAGTGCGTCCTACGAGCAGTACTTC.

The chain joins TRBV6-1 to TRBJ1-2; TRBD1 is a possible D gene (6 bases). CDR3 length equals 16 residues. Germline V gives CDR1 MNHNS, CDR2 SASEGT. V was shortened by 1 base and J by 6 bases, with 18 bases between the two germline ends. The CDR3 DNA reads TGTGCCAGCAGTGAAGTGGGCCCGGGACATTACGATGGCTACACCTTC. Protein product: CASSEVGPGHYDGYTF.

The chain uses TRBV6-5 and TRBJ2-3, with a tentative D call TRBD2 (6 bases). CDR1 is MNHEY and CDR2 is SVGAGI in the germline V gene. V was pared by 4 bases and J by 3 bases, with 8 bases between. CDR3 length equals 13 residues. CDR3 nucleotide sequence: TGTGCCAGCAGTTGGGGAGGAACAGATACGCAGTATTTT. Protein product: CASSWGGTDTQYF.

CDR3 amino acids: CSVVLEGGRSNGYTF. The CDR3 region has the DNA TGCAGCGTTGTCTTGGAGGGCGGGCGGAGTAATGGCTACACCTTC. The rearrangement joins TRBV29-1 to TRBJ1-2; D is ambiguous. Between the trimmed V and J ends, which lost 4 bases and 6 bases, there was a span of 21 bases. In germline, CDR1 is SQVTM, CDR2 ANQGSEA. The CDR3 sequence is 15 residues long.